Below, 7 T cell receptor beta chains from the same sample are listed, as sequenced in a study of monozygotic twins with inflammatory bowel disease. With the 5' RACE reads reprocessed, TCRdb shows one record per CDR3 protein and no DNA. The sample is made up of 200,000 to 250,000 distinct CDR3 sequences, and the top ten hold less than 2% of it. Sequencing was done on a sample of blood. The receptors here all came from a human donor with ulcerative colitis or Crohn's disease, or a healthy co-twin of an affected twin (not recorded which).

This sequence joins TRBV7-9 and TRBJ2-2; TCRdb returns TRBD1, unconfirmable since there is no DNA. Looked up from germline, CDR1 is SEHNR and CDR2 is FQNEAQ (reference sequence). This CDR3 contains 16 residues. The chain's CDR3 is CASSTTGTGNTGELFF.

The chain links TRBV7-8 to TRBJ2-1; without DNA, the TCRdb call of TRBD1 cannot be checked. CDR1 and CDR2 from the germline V gene are SGHVS and FQNEAQ. The CDR3 is made up of 13 amino acids. CDR3 sequence reads: CASSQGRQNEQFF.

The chain uses TRBV5-4 and TRBJ1-2; TCRdb's D gene call, TRBD1, goes unchecked for lack of DNA. There are 16 residues in the CDR3. Germline V gives CDR1 SGHNT, CDR2 YYREEE (reference sequence). The CDR3 loop reads CASSPPQGGVFYGYTF.

The chain couples TRBV18 to TRBJ1-2. Germline assignment: CDR1 KGHSH and CDR2 LQKENI. The CDR3 is 13 residues long. The CDR3 loop reads CASSPLGGELYTF.

This chain uses TRBV7-2 with TRBJ2-5; as DNA is missing, the TRBD1 call by TCRdb cannot be tested. The germline gives CDR1 SGHTA, CDR2 FQGNSA. This CDR3 spans 14 amino acids. CDR3 region: CASSRGGSAETQYF.

The CDR3 loop is CASSLVPGARNTEAFF. The chain combines TRBV5-6 with TRBJ1-1; TCRdb gives TRBD1 as the D gene, but with no DNA this cannot be confirmed. Germline loops: CDR1 SGHDT, CDR2 YYEEEE. CDR3 size: 16 residues. The entire variable domain, with the rest obtained from reference TRBV5-6 and TRBJ1-1, is as follows: DAGVTQSPTHLIKTRGQQVTLRCSPKSGHDTVSWYQQALGQGPQFIFQYYEEEERQRGNFPDRFSGHQFPNYSSELNVNALLLGDSALYLCASSLVPGARNTEAFFGQGTRLTVV.

This chain links TRBV7-9 with TRBJ1-1; TCRdb calls TRBD1, which cannot be checked without DNA. The CDR3 is made up of 12 amino acids. Germline V gene sequence: CDR1 SEHNR, CDR2 FQNEAQ (reference sequence). This chain's CDR3 is CASSWGGGEAFF.